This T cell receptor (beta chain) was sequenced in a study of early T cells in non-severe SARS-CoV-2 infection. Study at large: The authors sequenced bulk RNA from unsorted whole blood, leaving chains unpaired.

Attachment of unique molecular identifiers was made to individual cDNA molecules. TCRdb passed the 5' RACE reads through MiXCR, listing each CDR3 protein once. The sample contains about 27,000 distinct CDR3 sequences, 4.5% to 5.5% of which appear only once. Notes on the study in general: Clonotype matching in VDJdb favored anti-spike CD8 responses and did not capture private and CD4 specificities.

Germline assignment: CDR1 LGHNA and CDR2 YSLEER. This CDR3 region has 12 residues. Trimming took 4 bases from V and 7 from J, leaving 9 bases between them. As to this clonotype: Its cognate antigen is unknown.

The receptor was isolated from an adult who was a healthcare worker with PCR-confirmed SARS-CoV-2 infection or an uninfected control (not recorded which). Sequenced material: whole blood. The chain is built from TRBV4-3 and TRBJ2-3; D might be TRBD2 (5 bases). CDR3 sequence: CASSPGGYTQYF. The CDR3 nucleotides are TGCGCCAGCAGCCCCGGAGGTTATACGCAGTATTTT.